These 16 T cell receptor beta chains came from one sample sequenced in a study of shared clonotypes between healthy human individuals. Produced via immunoSEQ multiplex PCR; TCRdb's table is partial and in-frame only. The profile shows 2 million to 2.5 million clones, roughly 93% of them singletons. Specimen: naive CD4+ T cells from PBMCs. As to subset: CD45RA+ positively selected. Receptors originate from a man aged 18 to 30 in good health. Some clones in this sample may be carry-over from other donors' samples.

This rearrangement joins TRBV5-4 to TRBJ1-1; 7 nucleotides agree with TRBD1. The CDR3 extends over 13 amino acids. V was clipped by 5 bases and J by 6 bases; unmatched bases: 7. Germline values: CDR1 SGHNT, CDR2 YYREEE (reference sequence). The CDR3 reads CASSQRDSSEAFF. The DNA of the CDR3 is TGTGCCAGCAGTCAGAGGGACAGCTCTGAAGCTTTCTTT.

V usage is TRBV19 and J usage is TRBJ2-7; no clear D gene. The length of the CDR3 is 14 residues. The germline gives CDR1 LNHDA, CDR2 SQIVND (reference sequence). With 11 bases removed from V and 5 bases from J, the gap between germline ends came to 22 bases. CDR3 in amino acids: CAPCPDDPPNEQYF. CDR3 nucleotides: TGTGCCCCATGTCCGGACGACCCTCCCAACGAGCAGTACTTC.

A remark on this clone: The same CDR3 is also encoded by other DNA sequences in this sample. The rearrangement links TRBV27 to TRBJ2-1; D may be TRBD2 (5 bases). Looked up from germline, CDR1 is MNHEY and CDR2 is SMNVEV (reference sequence). V was shortened by 1 base and J by 9 bases, with 7 bases between the two germline ends. This CDR3 has 12 amino acids. The CDR3 protein is CASSLFRGEQFF. The CDR3 nucleotides read TGTGCCAGCAGTTTATTCCGGGGTGAGCAGTTCTTC.

J is TRBJ2-7 and V is TRBV9; TRBD2 agrees at 11 bases. Losses at the gene ends were 1 base for V and 7 bases for J; bases not matched to a gene: 4. Germline V CDR1 and CDR2: SGDLS, YYNGEE. The CDR3 has 14 residues. The CDR3 reads CASSVTSGSIEQYF. The DNA for the CDR3 is TGTGCCAGCAGCGTAACTAGCGGGAGTATTGAGCAGTACTTC.

This clone was picked up one time. The chain uses TRBV7-2 and TRBJ1-4, with unresolved D. V was trimmed by 2 bases and J by 0 bases, leaving 7 bases between them. The CDR3 is 15 residues long. CDR1 and CDR2 (germline): SGHTA, FQGNSA. CDR3 protein: CASSLWVATNEKLFF. CDR3 nucleotides: TGTGCCAGCAGCTTATGGGTGGCAACTAATGAAAAACTGTTTTTT.

The chain combines TRBV23-1 with TRBJ1-4; no clear D. TRBV23-1 is an ORF for which the function is uncertain. CDR3 size: 14 residues. V shed 3 bases and J shed 4 bases, with 9 bases lying between them. The CDR3 nucleotides read TGCGCCAGCAGTCACGGCGGATTTAATGAAAAACTGTTTTTT. This sequence encodes CASSHGGFNEKLFF.

The rearrangement links TRBV10-3 to TRBJ2-7, with D maybe TRBD2 (6 bases). CDR1 ENHRY and CDR2 SYGVKD come from the germline V gene. V was cut by 0 bases and J by 4 bases, with 10 bases left in between. The CDR3 extends over 14 amino acids. The chain's CDR3 is CAISESTGGYEQYF. The DNA of the CDR3 is TGTGCCATCAGTGAGTCGACTGGGGGGTACGAGCAGTACTTC.

V usage is TRBV2 and J usage is TRBJ2-7; D not certain. V lost 3 bases and J 2 bases, leaving 11 bases between the germline ends. The CDR3 is 14 amino acids. Germline values: CDR1 SNHLY, CDR2 FYNNEI. Here the CDR3 DNA reads TGTGCCAGCAGTGATTTGGACCCTCCCTACGAGCAGTACTTC. It codes for CASSDLDPPYEQYF.

The V call is TRBV7-9, the J call TRBJ2-5, with TRBD1 identical over 7 bases. With V trimmed by 5 bases and J by 1 base, 10 bases remained unmatched. The germline CDR1 and CDR2 sequences are SEHNR and FQNEAQ (reference sequence). This CDR3 has 16 amino acids. The CDR3 protein is CASSATGILSQETQYF. The CDR3 nucleotides are TGTGCCAGCAGCGCGACAGGGATTTTAAGCCAAGAGACCCAGTACTTC.

The gene calls are TRBV9 and TRBJ2-2; D is unclear. Germline loops: CDR1 SGDLS, CDR2 YYNGEE. V was pared by 0 bases and J by 8 bases, with 17 bases between. The CDR3 is 16 residues long. CDR3 protein: CASSVGIRPYGGELFF. As DNA, the CDR3 is TGTGCCAGCAGCGTAGGAATCAGGCCTTATGGGGGGGAGCTGTTTTTT.

This clone was observed once. The sample holds other DNA sequences that translate to the same CDR3. This chain links TRBV5-1 with TRBJ2-2; no clear D gene. Trimming stripped 0 bases from V and 5 bases from J, with 5 bases between. The CDR3 has 13 amino acids. CDR1 and CDR2 (germline): SGHRS, YFSETQ. Here the CDR3 reads CASSLVVTGELFF. Written as DNA, the CDR3 is TGCGCCAGCAGCTTGGTGGTGACCGGGGAGCTGTTTTTT.

As for this clone: Other DNA sequences of this sample code for an identical CDR3. Here the CDR3 reads CASSPGVNYGYTF. CDR3 DNA: TGCGCCAGCAGCCCAGGGGTGAACTATGGCTACACCTTC. The chain links TRBV5-1 to TRBJ1-2, with D perhaps matching TRBD1 (6 bases). Looked up from germline, CDR1 is SGHRS and CDR2 is YFSETQ. With 4 bases removed from V and 2 bases from J, the gap between germline ends came to 9 bases. The CDR3 runs 13 residues.

This chain connects TRBV29-1 to TRBJ2-5; D may be TRBD1 (5 bases). CDR1 SQVTM and CDR2 ANQGSEA come from the germline V gene. Trimming removed 7 bases at V and 3 bases at J, with 12 bases between. The CDR3 totals 12 residues. The CDR3 is CSAAVDKETQYF. In DNA, the CDR3 is TGCAGCGCCGCAGTGGACAAAGAGACCCAGTACTTC.

V is TRBV11-3 and J is TRBJ2-1, with 10 bases matching TRBD2. This CDR3 spans 14 amino acids. J was trimmed by 9 bases and V by 5 bases; bases with no gene match: 7. Germline values: CDR1 SGHNT, CDR2 YENEEA. CDR3 in DNA: TGTGCCAGCAGCCCGGGACTAGCGATGGGTGAGCAGTTCTTC. This codes for CASSPGLAMGEQFF.

Note on this clone: This same CDR3 is encoded by further DNA sequences in the sample. The rearrangement joins TRBV28 to TRBJ1-1, with D possibly matching TRBD1 (5 bases). Germline-derived CDR1 and CDR2 are MDHEN and SYDVKM. The CDR3 consists of 14 residues. Trimming took 3 bases from V and 0 from J, leaving 8 bases between them. CDR3 in amino acids: CASSLGGMNTEAFF. The CDR3 DNA follows: TGTGCCAGCAGTTTGGGGGGAATGAACACTGAAGCTTTCTTT.

The chain couples TRBV7-2 to TRBJ2-5; 9 bases line up with TRBD1. Trimming at V came to 1 base and at J to 1 base, leaving 1 base not matched to a gene. The germline V gene encodes CDR1 SGHTA and CDR2 FQGNSA. The CDR3 is 15 residues long. The CDR3 DNA is TGTGCCAGCAGCTTAGGGACAGGGGTCCAAGAGACCCAGTACTTC. Translated: CASSLGTGVQETQYF.